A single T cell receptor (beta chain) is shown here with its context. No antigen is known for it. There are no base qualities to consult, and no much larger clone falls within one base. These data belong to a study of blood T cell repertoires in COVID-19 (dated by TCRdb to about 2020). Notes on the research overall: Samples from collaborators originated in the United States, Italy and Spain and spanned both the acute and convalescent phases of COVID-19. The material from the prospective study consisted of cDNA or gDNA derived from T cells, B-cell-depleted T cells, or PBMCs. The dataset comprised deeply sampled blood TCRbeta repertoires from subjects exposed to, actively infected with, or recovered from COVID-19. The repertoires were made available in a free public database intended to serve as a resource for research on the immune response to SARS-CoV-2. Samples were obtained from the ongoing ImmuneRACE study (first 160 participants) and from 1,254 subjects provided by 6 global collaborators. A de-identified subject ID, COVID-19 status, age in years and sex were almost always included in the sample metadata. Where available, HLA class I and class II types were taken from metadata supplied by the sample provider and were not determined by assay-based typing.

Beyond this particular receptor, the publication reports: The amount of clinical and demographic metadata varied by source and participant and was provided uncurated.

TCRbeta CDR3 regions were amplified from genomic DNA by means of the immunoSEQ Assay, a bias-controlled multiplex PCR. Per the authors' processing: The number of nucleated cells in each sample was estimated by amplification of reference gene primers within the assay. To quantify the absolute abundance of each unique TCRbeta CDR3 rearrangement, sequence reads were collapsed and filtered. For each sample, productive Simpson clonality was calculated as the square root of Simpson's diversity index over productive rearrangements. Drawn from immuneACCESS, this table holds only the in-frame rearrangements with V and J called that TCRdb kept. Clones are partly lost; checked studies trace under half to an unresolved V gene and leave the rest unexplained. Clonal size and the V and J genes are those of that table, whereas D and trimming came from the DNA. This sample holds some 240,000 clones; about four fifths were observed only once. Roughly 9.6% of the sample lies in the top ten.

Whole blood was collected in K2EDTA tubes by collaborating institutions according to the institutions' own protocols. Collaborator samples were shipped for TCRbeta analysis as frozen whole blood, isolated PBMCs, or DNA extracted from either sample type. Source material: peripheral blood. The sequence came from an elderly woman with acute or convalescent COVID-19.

The CDR3 region reads CASSSLAGSSYEQYF. At the DNA level, the sequence is TGTGCCAGCAGCTCCCTAGCGGGGAGCTCCTACGAGCAGTACTTC. The chain joins TRBV9 to TRBJ2-7, with TRBD2 matching 9 junction bases. Trimming accounts for 4 bases at V and 0 bases at J, while the number of junction bases matched to no gene is 5. From the cysteine up to the phenylalanine, the CDR3 has a length of 15 residues. Of all the DNA, just the CDR3 is kept, 45 bases in frame from base 1. CDR1 and CDR2 are read off the germline V gene as SGDLS and YYNGEE.